These T cell receptor beta chains were read from a single sample in a study of OX40 agonist ivuxolimab in advanced cancers. Some clones are missing from TCRdb's copy, which holds only in-frame ones; the method was immunoSEQ multiplex PCR. Found here are around 30,000 clones, 60% to 75% of them singletons; the top ten hold around an eighth. The sequencing used CD4+ or CD8+ T cells sorted from blood, collected in a trial of the OX40 agonist ivuxolimab. The receptors were gathered from an adult with an advanced solid tumor such as melanoma, head and neck, liver or kidney cancer. The CDR3 runs from the conserved cysteine through the conserved F or W. Fields, in order: V gene, D gene, clone size, J gene, CDR3 DNA, CDR3 protein. D genes are given only for firm matches. Clone size, where shown, is once, few, many, or a class for clones that have expanded.

>TRBV5-1|.|.|TRBJ1-1
TGCGCCAGCAGCTTGGAACCGGTGGGCACTGAAGCTTTCTTT
CASSLEPVGTEAFF
>TRBV6-1|.|.|TRBJ1-2
TGTGCCAGCAGTGAAGGAGGGACAAGTACCTATGGCTACACCTTC
CASSEGGTSTYGYTF
>TRBV29-1|TRBD2|.|TRBJ2-1
TGCAGCGTTGCCGGGGGGTTTTCCTACAATGAGCAGTTCTTC
CSVAGGFSYNEQFF
>TRBV7-9|.|.|TRBJ1-6
TGTGCCAGCAGCTTAGCAGCCAATTCACCCCTCCACTTT
CASSLAANSPLHF
>TRBV7-2|.|few|TRBJ2-3
TGTGCCAGCAGCTTAAGCACAGATACGCAGTATTTT
CASSLSTDTQYF
>TRBV5-1|.|.|TRBJ2-6
TGCGCCAGCGGCGATACAGGGTTGGCTGGGGCCAACGTCCTGACTTTC
CASGDTGLAGANVLTF
>TRBV18|.|.|TRBJ1-5
TGTGCCAGCTCATACAGGGACGATCAGCCCCAGCATTTT
CASSYRDDQPQHF
>TRBV5-6|TRBD1|.|TRBJ2-6
TGTGCCAGCAGCGCGGACAGGGTGACCTCTGGGGCCAACGTCCTGACTTTC
CASSADRVTSGANVLTF
>TRBV2|.|.|TRBJ1-5
TGTGCCAGCAGTGGGGGGGGGCTTCAGCCCCAGCATTTT
CASSGGGLQPQHF
>TRBV5-1|.|.|TRBJ1-5
TGCGCCAGCAGGGAGGGGGTGGACCAGCCCCAGCATTTT
CASREGVDQPQHF
>TRBV14|.|.|TRBJ2-7
TGTGCCAGCAGCCAAGTAGGGGGGCCGGCCCCCCTCACTCCTCAGTACTTC
CASSQVGGPAPLTPQYF
>TRBV6-5|.|.|TRBJ2-7
TGTGCCAGCAGGTATAGGACCTCCGGGGAGCAGTACTTC
CASRYRTSGEQYF
>TRBV19|.|.|TRBJ1-5
TGTGCCAGTAGTATGGTGGGGTTCTATCAGCCCCAGCATTTT
CASSMVGFYQPQHF
>TRBV10-3|TRBD2|.|TRBJ2-1
TGTGCCATCAATTCCCGGGGGGGTGACAATGAGCAGTTCTTC
CAINSRGGDNEQFF
>TRBV28|.|medium-sized|TRBJ1-6
TGTGCCAGCAGTCAGGCAACAGGGAGGGAGGCACCCCTCCACTTT
CASSQATGREAPLHF
>TRBV29-1|.|once|TRBJ1-2
TGCAGCGTTGACGGCGGACCCGTCGCTAACTATGGCTACACCTTC
CSVDGGPVANYGYTF
>TRBV6-1|.|.|TRBJ1-4
TGTGCCAGCAGTGGGGACGGTAAAAAACTGTTTTTT
CASSGDGKKLFF